Below are 2 T cell receptor beta chains sequenced from a single sample in a study of cytomegalovirus exposure and HLA in healthy donors. Primers included in the PCR were 60 Vbeta and 13 Jbeta primers. TCRdb keeps only in-frame clones here, not all; method: immunoSEQ multiplex PCR. The sample consists of around 200,000 clones, roughly 89% of them appearing once. The specimen was PBMCs. Receptor source: a woman between 18 and 29 years old in good health and CMV-seronegative.

The chain employs TRBV12-5 and TRBJ2-7; 8 bases line up with TRBD1. Germline V CDR1 and CDR2: LGHNT, FRNRAP. The CDR3 is 19 amino acids. V shed 3 bases, J shed 0 bases, and the junction held 16 bases outside the gene matches. The CDR3 here is CASGFRDGRDRNRSYEQYF. CDR3 DNA: TGTGCTAGTGGTTTCCGTGACGGACGGGACAGGAACCGCTCCTACGAGCAGTACTTC. The full variable domain, completed using reference TRBV12-5 and TRBJ2-7, is DARVTQTPRHKVTEMGQEVTMRCQPILGHNTVFWYRQTMMQGLELLAYFRNRAPLDDSGMPKDRFSAEMPDATLATLKIQPSEPRDSAVYFCASGFRDGRDRNRSYEQYFGPGTRLTVT.

V is TRBV10-1 and J is TRBJ2-7; D is perhaps TRBD2 (6 bases). This CDR3 is 19 amino acids long. The germline CDR1 and CDR2 sequences are WNHNN and SYGVQD (reference sequence). V dropped 6 bases and J dropped 0 bases, with 27 bases sitting between them. The chain's CDR3 is CASRQEGWGTDFTSYEQYF. The CDR3 coding sequence is TGCGCCAGCAGGCAGGAGGGATGGGGAACGGACTTCACCTCCTACGAGCAGTACTTC.